What follows are 9 T cell receptor beta chains derived from one specimen sequenced in a study of cytomegalovirus exposure and HLA in healthy donors. The study ran its PCR with 60 Vbeta and 13 Jbeta primers. The protocol was immunoSEQ multiplex PCR, while the TCRdb copy is restricted to in-frame clones and leaves out a portion. The table includes roughly 150,000 clones, over 75% detected once. The sample comprised PBMCs. The receptors shown here come from a male donor in good health and CMV-seronegative.

This chain connects TRBV7-9 to TRBJ2-7; no clear D. The CDR3 spans 12 residues. Germline V gene sequence: CDR1 SEHNR, CDR2 FQNEAQ (reference sequence). Trimming shortened V by 0 bases and J by 2 bases, and 2 bases separated the two germline ends. The CDR3: CASSLATYEQYF. CDR3 coding DNA: TGTGCCAGCAGCTTAGCCACCTACGAGCAGTACTTC.

Here the CDR3 DNA reads TGTGCCAGCAGCCAAGCCGTGACAGGGGGCATGAGCACTGAAGCTTTCTTT. Amino acids: CASSQAVTGGMSTEAFF. The chain employs TRBV14 and TRBJ1-1, with 10 bases matching TRBD1. There are 17 residues in the CDR3. Trimming took 1 base from V and 4 from J; bases not matched to a gene: 9. Germline V gives CDR1 SGHDN, CDR2 FVKESK.

A single count supports this clone. The chain recombines TRBV25-1 with TRBJ1-3, with 7 bases that match TRBD1. The CDR3 has 14 residues. Germline-derived CDR1 and CDR2 are MGHDK and SYGVNS. The trim removed 6 bases at V and 0 bases at J, leaving 2 bases unmatched. CDR3 region: CASRDRSSGNTIYF. CDR3 DNA sequence: TGTGCCAGCAGGGACAGGAGCTCTGGAAACACCATATATTTT. Complete variable domain (other parts from reference TRBV25-1 and TRBJ1-3): EADIYQTPRYLVIGTGKKITLECSQTMGHDKMYWYQQDPGMELHLIHYSYGVNSTEKGDLSSESTVSRIRTEHFPLTLESARPSHTSQYLCASRDRSSGNTIYFGEGSWLTVV.

The gene calls are TRBV30 and TRBJ1-3; D ambiguous. The V gene lost 1 base and the J gene lost 4 bases, with 2 bases spanning the gap. From germline, CDR1 is GTSNPN and CDR2 SVGIG (reference sequence). The CDR3 is 11 amino acids. As DNA, the CDR3 is TGTGCCTGGAGTGCGGGAAACACCATATATTTT. It is translated as CAWSAGNTIYF.

The rearrangement uses TRBV6-6 and TRBJ2-7, with D possibly matching TRBD2 (6 bases). Germline V gives CDR1 MNHNY, CDR2 SVGAGI (reference sequence). The CDR3 covers 13 residues. Trimming removed 7 bases from V and 4 bases from J, with 14 bases in between. CDR3 sequence reads: CASTPGVGYEQYF. In nucleotides, the CDR3 is TGTGCCAGCACACCGGGGGTCGGGTACGAGCAGTACTTC.

The chain couples TRBV7-9 to TRBJ1-4; no clear D. Germline V gives CDR1 SEHNR, CDR2 FQNEAQ (reference sequence). V dropped 3 bases and J dropped 2 bases, with 7 bases sitting between them. The CDR3 consists of 14 residues. CDR3 coding DNA: TGTGCCAGCAGCTTCGAACGGACTAATGAAAAACTGTTTTTT. It encodes CASSFERTNEKLFF.

CDR3 residues: CASSLFRGQETQYF. In DNA form, the CDR3 reads TGTGCCAGCAGCTTATTCCGGGGTCAAGAGACCCAGTACTTC. The V and J genes are TRBV7-2 and TRBJ2-5, with D perhaps TRBD2 (5 bases). Trimming shortened V by 2 bases and J by 2 bases, and 9 bases separated the two germline ends. This CDR3 contains 14 residues. Germline CDR1 is SGHTA and CDR2 is FQGNSA. The entire variable domain, with the rest obtained from reference TRBV7-2 and TRBJ2-5, is as follows: GAGVSQSPSNKVTEKGKDVELRCDPISGHTALYWYRQSLGQGLEFLIYFQGNSAPDKSGLPSDRFSAERTGGSVSTLTIQRTQQEDSAVYLCASSLFRGQETQYFGPGTRLLVL.

The chain uses TRBV6-5 and TRBJ1-2; 8 positions agree with TRBD1. The CDR3 runs 13 residues. The ends lost 4 bases at V and 8 bases at J; junction bases unmatched: 6. Germline values: CDR1 MNHEY, CDR2 SVGAGI. The CDR3 region has the DNA TGTGCCAGCAGTTCCACAGGGGGTGGAGGCTACACCTTC. This codes for CASSSTGGGGYTF.

The V gene is TRBV4-1, the J gene TRBJ1-2; TRBD1 might be the D (5 bases). Germline CDR1 reads MGHRA; CDR2 reads YSYEKL. CDR3 length: 13 residues. The V end lost 0 bases, the J end lost 8 bases, and 10 bases lay between the germline ends. CDR3 loop: CASSQELRGGYTF. Here the CDR3 DNA reads TGCGCCAGCAGCCAAGAATTAAGGGGCGGCTACACCTTC.